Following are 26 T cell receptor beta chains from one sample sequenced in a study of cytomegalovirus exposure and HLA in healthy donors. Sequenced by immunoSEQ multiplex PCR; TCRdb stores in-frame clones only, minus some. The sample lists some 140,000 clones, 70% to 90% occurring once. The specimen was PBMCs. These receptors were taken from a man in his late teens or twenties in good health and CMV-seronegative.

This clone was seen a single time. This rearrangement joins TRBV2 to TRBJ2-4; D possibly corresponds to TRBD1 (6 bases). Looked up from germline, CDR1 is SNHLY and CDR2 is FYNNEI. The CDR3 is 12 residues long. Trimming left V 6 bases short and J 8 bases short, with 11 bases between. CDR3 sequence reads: CASSPPGDIQYF. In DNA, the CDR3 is TGTGCCAGCAGCCCCCCAGGGGACATTCAGTACTTC.

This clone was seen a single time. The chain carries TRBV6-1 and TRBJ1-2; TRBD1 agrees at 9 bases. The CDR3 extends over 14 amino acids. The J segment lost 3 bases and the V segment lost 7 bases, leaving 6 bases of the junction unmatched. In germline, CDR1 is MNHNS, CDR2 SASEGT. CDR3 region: CASTTGGADYGYTF. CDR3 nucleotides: TGTGCCAGCACCACAGGGGGCGCTGACTATGGCTACACCTTC.

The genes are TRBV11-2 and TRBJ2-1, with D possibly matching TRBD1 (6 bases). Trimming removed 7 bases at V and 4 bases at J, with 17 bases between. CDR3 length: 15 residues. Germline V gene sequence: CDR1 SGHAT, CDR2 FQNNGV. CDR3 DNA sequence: TGTGCCAGCACCGTTACACGACAGGTATACAATGAGCAGTTCTTC. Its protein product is CASTVTRQVYNEQFF.

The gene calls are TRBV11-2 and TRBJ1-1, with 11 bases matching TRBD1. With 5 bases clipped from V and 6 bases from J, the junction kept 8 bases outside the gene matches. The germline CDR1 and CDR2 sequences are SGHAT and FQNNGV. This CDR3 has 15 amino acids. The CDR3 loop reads CASSLRDRGISEAFF. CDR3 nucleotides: TGTGCCAGCAGCCTACGGGACAGGGGGATCTCTGAAGCTTTCTTT.

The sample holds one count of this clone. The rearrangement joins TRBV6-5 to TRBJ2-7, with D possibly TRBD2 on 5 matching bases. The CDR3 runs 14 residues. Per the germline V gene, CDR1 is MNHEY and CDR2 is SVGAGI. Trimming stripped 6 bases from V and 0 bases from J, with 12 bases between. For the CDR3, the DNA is TGTGCCAGCAGACTAGTGGGTGGCTCCTACGAGCAGTACTTC. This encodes CASRLVGGSYEQYF.

The DNA for the CDR3 is TGTGCCAGCAGTGTTAGGGAGGCCGGGGCCAACGTCCTGACTTTC. It codes for CASSVREAGANVLTF. The V and J genes are TRBV6-1 and TRBJ2-6; a possible D gene is TRBD2 (6 bases). V gave up 4 bases and J gave up 4 bases, with 11 bases separating them. Germline CDR1 and CDR2: MNHNS and SASEGT. The CDR3 has 15 amino acids.

The CDR3 here is CASSPGTGAEAFF. Written as DNA, the CDR3 is TGCGCCAGCAGCCCTGGGACAGGGGCTGAAGCTTTCTTT. This chain links TRBV5-1 with TRBJ1-1; 10 bases line up with TRBD1. V was pared by 4 bases and J by 6 bases, with 3 bases of the junction left unmatched. The CDR3 consists of 13 residues. Germline V gene sequence: CDR1 SGHRS, CDR2 YFSETQ.

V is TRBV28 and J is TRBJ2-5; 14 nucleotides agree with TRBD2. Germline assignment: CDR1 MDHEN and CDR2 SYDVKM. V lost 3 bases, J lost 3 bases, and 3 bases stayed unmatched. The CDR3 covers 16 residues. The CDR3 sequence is CASSFPTSGREETQYF. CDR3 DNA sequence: TGTGCCAGCAGTTTCCCGACTAGCGGGAGGGAAGAGACCCAGTACTTC.

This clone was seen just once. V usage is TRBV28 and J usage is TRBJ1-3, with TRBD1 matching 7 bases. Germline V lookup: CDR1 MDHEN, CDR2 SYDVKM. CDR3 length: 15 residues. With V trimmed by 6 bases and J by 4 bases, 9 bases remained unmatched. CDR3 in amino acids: CASSPPRDRGNTIYF. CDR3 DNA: TGTGCCAGCAGCCCGCCCCGGGACAGAGGAAACACCATATATTTT.

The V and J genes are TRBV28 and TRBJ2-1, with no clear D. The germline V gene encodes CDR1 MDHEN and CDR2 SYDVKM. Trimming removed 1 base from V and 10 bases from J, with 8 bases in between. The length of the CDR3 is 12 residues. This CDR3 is CASSLSLGEQFF. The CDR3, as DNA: TGTGCCAGCAGTTTATCCCTGGGCGAGCAGTTCTTC.

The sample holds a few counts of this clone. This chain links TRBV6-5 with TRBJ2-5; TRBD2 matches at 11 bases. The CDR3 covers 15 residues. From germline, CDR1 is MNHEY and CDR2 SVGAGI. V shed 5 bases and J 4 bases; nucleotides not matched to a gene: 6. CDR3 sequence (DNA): TGTGCCAGCAGTGCCCCAACTAGCGGGAGAGAGACCCAGTACTTC. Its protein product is CASSAPTSGRETQYF.

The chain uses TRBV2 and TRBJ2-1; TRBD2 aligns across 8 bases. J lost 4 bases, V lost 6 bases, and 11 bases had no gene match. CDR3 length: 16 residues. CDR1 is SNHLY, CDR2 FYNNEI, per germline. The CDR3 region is CASSPRGGYNYNEQFF. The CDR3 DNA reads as TGTGCCAGCAGCCCCCGGGGGGGGTATAATTACAATGAGCAGTTCTTC.

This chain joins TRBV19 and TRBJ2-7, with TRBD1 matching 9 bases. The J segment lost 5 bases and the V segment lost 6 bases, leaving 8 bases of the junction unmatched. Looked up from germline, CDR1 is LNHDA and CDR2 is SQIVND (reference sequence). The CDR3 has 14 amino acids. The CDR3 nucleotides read TGTGCCAGTAGCCGCCGGGACAGGGTGCACGAGCAGTACTTC. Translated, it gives CASSRRDRVHEQYF. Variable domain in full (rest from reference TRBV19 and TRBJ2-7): DGGITQSPKYLFRKEGQNVTLSCEQNLNHDAMYWYRQDPGQGLRLIYYSQIVNDFQKGDIAEGYSVSREKKESFPLTVTSAQKNPTAFYLCASSRRDRVHEQYFGPGTRLTVT.

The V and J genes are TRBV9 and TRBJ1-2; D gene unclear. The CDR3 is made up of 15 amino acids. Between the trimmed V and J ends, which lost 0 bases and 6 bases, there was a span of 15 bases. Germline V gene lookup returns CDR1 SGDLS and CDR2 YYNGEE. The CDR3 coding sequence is TGTGCCAGCAGCGTAGCTACTAGAGATGCCCATGGCTACACCTTC. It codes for CASSVATRDAHGYTF.

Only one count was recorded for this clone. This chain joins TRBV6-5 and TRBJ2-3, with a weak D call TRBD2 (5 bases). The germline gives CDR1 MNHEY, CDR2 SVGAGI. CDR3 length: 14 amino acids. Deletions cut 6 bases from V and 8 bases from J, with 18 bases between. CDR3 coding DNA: TGTGCCAGCAGCCCATCCGGGGTTGAGGGTACGCAGTATTTT. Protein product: CASSPSGVEGTQYF.

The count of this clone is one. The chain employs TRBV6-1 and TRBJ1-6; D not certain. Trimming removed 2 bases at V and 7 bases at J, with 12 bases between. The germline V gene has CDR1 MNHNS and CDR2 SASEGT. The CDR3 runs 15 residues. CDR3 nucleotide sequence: TGTGCCAGCAGTGAAATCGCCCGGGAAAATTCACCCCTCCACTTT. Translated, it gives CASSEIARENSPLHF.

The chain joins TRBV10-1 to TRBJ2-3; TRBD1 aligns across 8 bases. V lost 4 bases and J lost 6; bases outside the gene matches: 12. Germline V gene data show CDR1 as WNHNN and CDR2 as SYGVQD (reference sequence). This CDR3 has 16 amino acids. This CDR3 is CASSGQGRSPADTQYF. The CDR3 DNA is TGCGCCAGCAGTGGACAGGGGCGATCTCCTGCGGATACGCAGTATTTT.

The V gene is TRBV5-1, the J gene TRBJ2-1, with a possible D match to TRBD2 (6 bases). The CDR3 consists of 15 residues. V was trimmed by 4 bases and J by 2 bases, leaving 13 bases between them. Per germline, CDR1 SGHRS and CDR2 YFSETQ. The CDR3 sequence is CASSASSDTYNEQFF. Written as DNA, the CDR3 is TGCGCCAGCAGCGCCTCTAGCGATACCTACAATGAGCAGTTCTTC.

This chain's CDR3 is CASSPMERRTDTQYF. The CDR3 DNA reads as TGCGCCAGCAGCCCCATGGAGCGGCGAACAGATACGCAGTATTTT. The V and J genes are TRBV5-1 and TRBJ2-3, with D perhaps TRBD2 (5 bases). V gave up 4 bases and J gave up 3 bases, with 15 bases separating them. CDR3 size: 15 residues. In germline, CDR1 is SGHRS, CDR2 YFSETQ.

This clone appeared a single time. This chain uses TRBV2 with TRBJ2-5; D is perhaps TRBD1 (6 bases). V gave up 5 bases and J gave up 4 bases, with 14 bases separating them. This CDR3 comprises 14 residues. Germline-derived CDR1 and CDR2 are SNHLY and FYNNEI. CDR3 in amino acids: CASSTQGRGETQYF. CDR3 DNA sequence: TGTGCCAGCAGTACGCAGGGGCGCGGAGAGACCCAGTACTTC.

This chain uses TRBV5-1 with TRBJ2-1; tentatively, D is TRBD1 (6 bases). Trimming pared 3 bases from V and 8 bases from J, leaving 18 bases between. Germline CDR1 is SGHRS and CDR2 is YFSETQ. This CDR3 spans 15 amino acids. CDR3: CASSSQWTAKDEQFF. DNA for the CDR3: TGCGCCAGCAGCTCGCAGTGGACAGCGAAGGATGAGCAGTTCTTC.

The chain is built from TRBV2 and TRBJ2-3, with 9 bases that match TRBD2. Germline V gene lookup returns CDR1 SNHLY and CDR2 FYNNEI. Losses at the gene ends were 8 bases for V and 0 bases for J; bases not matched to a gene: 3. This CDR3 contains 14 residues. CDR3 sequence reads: CASLLAGSTDTQYF. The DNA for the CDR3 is TGTGCCAGCCTACTAGCGGGTAGCACAGATACGCAGTATTTT.

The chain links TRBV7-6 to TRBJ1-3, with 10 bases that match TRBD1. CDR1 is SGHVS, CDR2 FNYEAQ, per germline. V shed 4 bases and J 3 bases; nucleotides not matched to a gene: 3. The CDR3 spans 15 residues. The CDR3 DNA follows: TGTGCCAGCAGCTCGCGGGACAGGGGTGGAAACACCATATATTTT. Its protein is CASSSRDRGGNTIYF.

The CDR3 loop reads CATSTGMGYEQYF. The CDR3 DNA reads as TGTGCCACCAGCACCGGGATGGGGTACGAGCAGTACTTC. The gene calls are TRBV15 and TRBJ2-7, with D maybe TRBD2 (5 bases). V was pared by 4 bases and J by 4 bases, with 11 bases between. CDR1 and CDR2 from the germline V gene are LNHNV and YYDKDF (reference sequence). The CDR3 contains 13 residues.

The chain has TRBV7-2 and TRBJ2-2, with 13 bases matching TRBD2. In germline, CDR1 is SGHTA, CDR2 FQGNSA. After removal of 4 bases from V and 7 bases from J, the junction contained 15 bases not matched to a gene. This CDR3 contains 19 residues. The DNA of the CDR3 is TGTGCCAGCAGCTACCTATCGGCGGCGACTAGCGGGAGGATCGGGGAGCTGTTTTTT. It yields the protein CASSYLSAATSGRIGELFF. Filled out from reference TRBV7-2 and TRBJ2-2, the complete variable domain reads GAGVSQSPSNKVTEKGKDVELRCDPISGHTALYWYRQSLGQGLEFLIYFQGNSAPDKSGLPSDRFSAERTGGSVSTLTIQRTQQEDSAVYLCASSYLSAATSGRIGELFFGEGSRLTVL.

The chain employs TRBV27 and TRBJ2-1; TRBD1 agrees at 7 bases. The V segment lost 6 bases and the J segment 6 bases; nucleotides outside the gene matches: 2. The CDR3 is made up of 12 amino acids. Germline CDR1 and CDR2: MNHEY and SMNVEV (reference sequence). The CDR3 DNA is TGTGCCAGCAGGTACAGGGGCAATGAGCAGTTCTTC. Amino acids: CASRYRGNEQFF.